This entry concerns a single T cell receptor beta chain. Its antigen is currently not known. Base qualities are not at hand, and no much larger clone is one base apart. These data originate in a study of T-cell memory formation after mild COVID-19 (dated by TCRdb to about 2021). About the full investigation: Most TCR sequence clusters were specific to one of the two donors. The cohort was made up of two young adult volunteers, one female and one male, who were previously healthy. T-cell clones expanding and contracting after mild COVID-19 in a couple of donors were tracked by longitudinal TCRalpha and TCRbeta repertoire sequencing. Study-level results and caveats: The second-wave clones that peaked on day 37 were not confirmed to be SARS-CoV-2 specific. Clones that contracted from day 15 to 85 showed balanced CD4/CD8 phenotypes, whereas a second wave of clones that expanded from day 15 to 37 leaned towards CD4+. Only two mild cases were covered by the study, and larger cohorts that include severe cases with pre-infection samples were considered necessary. The detection of some responding clones in pre-infection memory suggests that pre-existing cross-reactive memory T cells joined the SARS-CoV-2 response. Contracting CD4+ clones turned up mainly in the CM and EM memory subsets, whereas EMRA was where CD8+ clones were enriched.

Sequencing instrument: Illumina NovaSeq 6000. cDNA libraries for TCRalpha and TCRbeta were prepared by 5'RACE using constant-segment primers, with sample barcodes and unique molecular identifiers added. RNA was extracted from every sample with Trizol reagent. The libraries were amplified in two PCR steps, and the second step added a second sample barcode and Illumina TruSeq adapters. Sequencing of the libraries was done on an Illumina NovaSeq, producing 2 x 150 bp paired-end reads. Processing in the source paper ran as follows. The reads were demultiplexed and collapsed into UMI-guided consensus sequences using migec v1.2.7. Using mixcr v2.1.11, the UMI consensuses were aligned to TRA and TRB V and J templates and assembled into clonotypes. Expanded or contracted clonotypes were those called significant by both edgeR and NoisET, with noise models trained on biological replicates. For edgeR calls, the thresholds were a false discovery rate-adjusted p below 0.01 and a log2 fold-change of 1. As an exploratory analysis of dynamics, max-normalized trajectories of the 1000 most abundant clonotypes were examined with PCA combined with hierarchical clustering. The CD4 or CD8 phenotype of responding clones was assigned using the separately sequenced CD4+ and CD8+ repertoires. TCRdb handled the public reads itself, with Q25 trimming in fastp and clone calling in MiXCR, and kept productive beta chains. Entries are consolidated by CDR3 protein sequence, retaining the most common genes and DNA. The V and J calls reflect TCRdb's pipeline rather than the authors' work. In all, the sample holds tens of thousands of distinct CDR3 sequences, and less than 15% of those were seen once. 25% to 35% of the sample comes from the top ten.

Ficoll-Paque density gradient centrifugation was used to isolate PBMCs. CDR1 and CDR2 (MNHEY, SMNVEV) derive from the germline V gene (reference sequence). Trimming takes 6 bases from V and 7 bases from J, and the germline ends sit 19 bases apart. Including the terminal cysteine and phenylalanine, the CDR3 comprises 16 residues. Only the CDR3 region is kept as DNA, spanning 48 bases read in frame from base 1. The chain is made from TRBV27 and TRBJ1-6, with a tentative D gene TRBD1 over 6 matching bases. The TCR originated in an adult woman who had mild COVID-19 (a few samples of this study predate the infection). The sample titles of this study are shuffled in the database, so cell type and time point are left out; the donor was told from shared clones. The sequenced sample consisted of PBMCs or a T cell subset sorted from them (not recorded which). The CDR3 region reads CASRQERGVLNSPLHF. The DNA is TGTGCCAGCAGGCAGGAGAGGGGGGTCTTGAATTCACCCCTCCACTTT.